This paragraph reports one TCR beta chain. Repertoires were generated with immunoSEQ multiplex PCR, while TCRdb's copy carries only in-frame clones and drops some. This sample yields a few hundred thousand clones, of which approximately 88% are seen a single time; approximately 1.8% belongs to the top ten. This record belongs to a study of blood T cell repertoires in COVID-19. Germline V gene data show CDR1 as SGHVS and CDR2 as FQNEAQ. The length of the CDR3 is 19 residues. V lost 1 base, J lost 10 bases, and 26 bases lay in between. The specimen sequenced was peripheral blood. The rearrangement links TRBV7-8 to TRBJ1-6; no clear D. This TCR derives from a woman in her twenties or thirties with COVID-19, enrolled during active disease. The CDR3 DNA is TGTGCCAGCAGCTTAGGGGTTGGGCCCAAACGGGGAGATGGCTCACCCCTCCACTTT. As protein: CASSLGVGPKRGDGSPLHF.